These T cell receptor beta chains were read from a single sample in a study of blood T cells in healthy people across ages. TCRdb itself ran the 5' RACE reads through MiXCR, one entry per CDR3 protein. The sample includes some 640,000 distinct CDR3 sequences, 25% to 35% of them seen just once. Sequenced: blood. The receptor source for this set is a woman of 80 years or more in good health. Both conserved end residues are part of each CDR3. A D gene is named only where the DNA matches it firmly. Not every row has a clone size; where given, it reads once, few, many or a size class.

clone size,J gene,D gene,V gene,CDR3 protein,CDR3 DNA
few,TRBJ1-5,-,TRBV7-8,CASSSGPDGQPQHF,TGTGCCAGCAGCTCGGGACCCGACGGACAGCCCCAGCATTTT
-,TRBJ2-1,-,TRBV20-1,CSARDPQTRVSEQFF,TGCAGTGCTAGAGATCCCCAAACGAGGGTCAGTGAGCAGTTCTTC
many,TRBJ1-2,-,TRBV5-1,CASSLGQSSYGYTF,TGCGCCAGCAGCTTGGGACAGTCTAGCTATGGCTACACCTTC
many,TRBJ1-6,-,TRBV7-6,CASSPGERGFSPLHF,TGTGCCAGCAGCCCTGGGGAACGGGGGTTTTCACCCCTCCACTTT
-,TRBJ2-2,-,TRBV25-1,CASRALGLTGELFF,TGTGCCAGCAGGGCCCTGGGGTTAACCGGGGAGCTGTTTTTT
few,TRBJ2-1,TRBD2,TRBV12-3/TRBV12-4,CASETSGINNEQFF,TGTGCCAGCGAGACTAGCGGGATTAATAATGAGCAGTTCTTC
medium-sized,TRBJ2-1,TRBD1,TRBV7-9,CASSFITGGPYNEQFF,TGTGCCAGCAGCTTCATTACAGGGGGCCCCTACAATGAGCAGTTCTTC
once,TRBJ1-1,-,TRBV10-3,CAITAGTGTGNTEAFF,TGTGCCATCACCGCGGGAACCGGGACCGGGAACACTGAAGCTTTCTTT
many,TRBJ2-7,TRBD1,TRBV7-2,CASSDQGAEQYF,TGTGCCAGCAGCGATCAGGGGGCAGAGCAGTACTTC
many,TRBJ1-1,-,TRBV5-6,CASSLEGSRGTEAFF,TGTGCCAGCAGCTTGGAGGGGAGTAGGGGCACTGAAGCTTTCTTT
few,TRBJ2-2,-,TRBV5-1,CASSPRPPDGELFF,TGCGCCAGCAGCCCGAGGCCCCCGGACGGGGAGCTGTTTTTT
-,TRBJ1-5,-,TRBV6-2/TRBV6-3,CASSPEGGANQPQHF,TGTGCCAGCAGTCCCGAGGGGGGCGCGAATCAGCCCCAGCATTTT
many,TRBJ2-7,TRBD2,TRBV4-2,CASSPERGSGEQYF,TGTGCCAGCAGCCCCGAGCGGGGGAGTGGCGAGCAGTACTTC
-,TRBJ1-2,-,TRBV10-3,CAISESNRANCGYTF,TGTGCCATCAGTGAGTCGAACAGGGCTAACTGTGGCTACACCTTC
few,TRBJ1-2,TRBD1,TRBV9,CASSVAWQGAPYGYTF,TGTGCCAGCAGCGTAGCTTGGCAGGGGGCACCCTATGGCTACACCTTC
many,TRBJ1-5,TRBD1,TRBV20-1,CSARSNLGGLRQPQHF,TGCAGTGCTAGATCTAACTTAGGGGGCTTAAGGCAGCCCCAGCATTTT
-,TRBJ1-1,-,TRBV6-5,CASSKGLPNTEAFF,TGTGCCAGCAGTAAGGGACTGCCGAACACTGAAGCTTTCTTT
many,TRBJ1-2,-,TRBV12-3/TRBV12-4,CASSLSGGSNYGYTF,TGTGCCAGCAGTTTAAGCGGGGGCTCTAACTATGGCTACACCTTC
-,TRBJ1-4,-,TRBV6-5,CASRSGGAVNEKLFF,TGTGCCAGCAGATCGGGTGGGGCTGTTAATGAAAAACTGTTTTTT
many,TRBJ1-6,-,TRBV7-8,CASSLTNPSPLHF,TGTGCCAGCAGCTTAACCAACCCTTCACCCCTCCACTTT
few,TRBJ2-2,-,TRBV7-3,CASSLATPSGTGELFF,TGTGCCAGCAGCTTAGCGACCCCCTCGGGAACCGGGGAGCTGTTTTTT